Following are 9 T cell receptor beta chains from one sample sequenced in a study of early T cells in non-severe SARS-CoV-2 infection. TCRdb ran MiXCR on the 5' RACE reads and lists one entry per CDR3 protein. The sample lists fewer than 80,000 distinct CDR3 sequences; 13% were seen once. The sample taken for sequencing was whole blood. The receptors come from an adult who was a healthcare worker with PCR-confirmed SARS-CoV-2 infection or an uninfected control (not recorded which).

CDR3 region: CSAVTGRETQYF. DNA for the CDR3: TGCAGCGCCGTGACAGGGCGAGAGACCCAGTACTTC. The rearrangement joins TRBV29-1 to TRBJ2-5; 7 nucleotides line up with TRBD1. Germline V gene data show CDR1 as SQVTM and CDR2 as ANQGSEA. The junction had 6 bases not matched to a gene; V was cut back by 7 bases and J by 4 bases. There are 12 residues in the CDR3.

The V gene is TRBV12-3 or TRBV12-4, the J gene TRBJ2-2; the D gene is possibly TRBD2 (5 bases). Trimming pared 8 bases from V and 4 bases from J, leaving 11 bases between. CDR3 length: 13 amino acids. CDR3 in amino acids: CASLLAGTGELFF. CDR3 sequence (DNA): TGTGCCAGCCTCCTAGCTGGCACCGGGGAGCTGTTTTTT.

This chain uses TRBV29-1 with TRBJ2-1, with TRBD1 as a possible D gene (6 bases). The CDR3 contains 11 residues. V gave up 7 bases and J gave up 8 bases, with 12 bases separating them. CDR1 is SQVTM and CDR2 is ANQGSEA in the germline V gene. CDR3 residues: CSAWDTHEQFF. CDR3 coding DNA: TGCAGCGCCTGGGACACCCATGAGCAGTTCTTC.

The chain employs TRBV9 and TRBJ1-1, with 7 positions matching TRBD1. The length of the CDR3 is 15 residues. With 5 bases clipped from V and 0 bases from J, the junction kept 7 bases outside the gene matches. Germline CDR1 and CDR2: SGDLS and YYNGEE. The CDR3 protein is CASSLQGQMNTEAFF. In DNA, the CDR3 is TGTGCCAGCAGTCTCCAGGGACAGATGAACACTGAAGCTTTCTTT. Filled out from reference TRBV9 and TRBJ1-1, the complete variable domain reads DSGVTQTPKHLITATGQRVTLRCSPRSGDLSVYWYQQSLDQGLQFLIQYYNGEERAKGNILERFSAQQFPDLHSELNLSSLELGDSALYFCASSLQGQMNTEAFFGQGTRLTVV.

This clonotype was picked up many times. The chain uses TRBV7-3 and TRBJ2-3, with D possibly TRBD1 on 6 matching bases. Trimming left V 2 bases short and J 6 bases short, with 9 bases between. CDR3 length: 13 residues. Looked up from germline, CDR1 is SGHTA and CDR2 is FQGTGA. In DNA, the CDR3 is TGTGCCAGCAGCTTACAAGGGGGTGATACGCAGTATTTT. Protein sequence: CASSLQGGDTQYF.

This clonotype was seen repeatedly, ten times or more. The chain combines TRBV14 with TRBJ1-6, with D perhaps matching TRBD1 (5 bases). This CDR3 is 15 amino acids long. Germline V gene lookup returns CDR1 SGHDN and CDR2 FVKESK. Trimming shortened V by 0 bases and J by 10 bases, and 13 bases separated the two germline ends. The CDR3 loop is CASSQDPAGRSPLHF. The CDR3 DNA is TGTGCCAGCAGCCAAGATCCGGCGGGACGATCACCCCTCCACTTT.

The chain combines TRBV4-1 with TRBJ2-1; D is perhaps TRBD1 (6 bases). This CDR3 is built from 14 residues. The germline CDR1 and CDR2 sequences are MGHRA and YSYEKL. V was shortened by 3 bases and J by 10 bases, with 16 bases between the two germline ends. CDR3 loop: CASSQPVKTGEQFF. As DNA, the CDR3 is TGCGCCAGCAGCCAGCCAGTGAAGACAGGCGAGCAGTTCTTC.

This clonotype was recorded at least ten times. The chain recombines TRBV7-9 with TRBJ2-1; no firm D call. This CDR3 spans 12 amino acids. V lost 5 bases and J 11 bases, leaving 13 bases between the germline ends. Germline CDR1 is SEHNR and CDR2 is FQNEAQ (reference sequence). DNA of the CDR3: TGTGCCAGCAGCACAGAAACAAGGAAGCAGTTCTTC. Translation: CASSTETRKQFF.

This clonotype has at least ten counts. J is TRBJ2-3 and V is TRBV10-3; D possibly corresponds to TRBD1 (6 bases). Trimming shortened V by 10 bases and J by 7 bases, and 21 bases separated the two germline ends. Germline CDR1 ENHRY, CDR2 SYGVKD. This CDR3 has 14 amino acids. CDR3 DNA: TGTGCCACAGAAAGACAGGAACGGAGGAATACGCAGTATTTT. Protein: CATERQERRNTQYF.